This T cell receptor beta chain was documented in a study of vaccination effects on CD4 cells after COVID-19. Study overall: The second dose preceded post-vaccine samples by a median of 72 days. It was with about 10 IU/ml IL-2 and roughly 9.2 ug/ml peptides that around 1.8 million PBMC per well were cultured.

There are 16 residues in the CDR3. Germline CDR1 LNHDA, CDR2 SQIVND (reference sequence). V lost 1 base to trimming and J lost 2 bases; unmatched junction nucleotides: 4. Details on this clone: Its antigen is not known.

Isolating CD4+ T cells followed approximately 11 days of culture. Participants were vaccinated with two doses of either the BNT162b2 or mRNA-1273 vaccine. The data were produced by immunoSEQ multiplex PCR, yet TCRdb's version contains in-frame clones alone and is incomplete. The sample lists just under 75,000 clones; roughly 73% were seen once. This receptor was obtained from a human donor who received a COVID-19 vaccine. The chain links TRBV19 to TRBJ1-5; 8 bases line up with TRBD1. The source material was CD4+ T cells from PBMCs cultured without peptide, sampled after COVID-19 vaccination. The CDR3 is CASSIVPDRGNQPQHF. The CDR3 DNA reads TGTGCCAGTAGTATAGTCCCGGACAGGGGCAATCAGCCCCAGCATTTT.